Shown below are 26 T cell receptor beta chains from a single sample sequenced in a study of shared clonotypes between healthy human individuals. The naive CD8 subset, CD45RO-negative cells positively selected for CCR7, excluded terminally differentiated effector memory CD45RA+ cells. The repertoire was sequenced with immunoSEQ multiplex PCR; TCRdb's copy has only in-frame clones and lacks some. The table has around 600,000 clones, around 95% seen once. Material for sequencing was naive CD8+ T cells sorted from blood. Every receptor here comes from a woman in her twenties or thirties in good health.

The chain has TRBV2 and TRBJ2-1, with TRBD2 matching 8 bases. Germline V gives CDR1 SNHLY, CDR2 FYNNEI. V shed 6 bases, J shed 7 bases, and the junction held 20 bases outside the gene matches. The CDR3 length is 18 residues. The DNA of the CDR3 is TGTGCCAGCAGGTCAAGCGCCTGGGCGGGAGGTCGGGGGAATGAGCAGTTCTTC. Translation: CASRSSAWAGGRGNEQFF.

The CDR3 is CASSQLDRDEQYF. DNA of the CDR3: TGCGCCAGCAGCCAACTAGACAGGGACGAGCAGTACTTC. This rearrangement joins TRBV4-1 to TRBJ2-7; 7 positions agree with TRBD1. The V segment lost 2 bases and the J segment 5 bases; nucleotides outside the gene matches: 3. The CDR3 loop spans 13 amino acids. CDR1 is MGHRA and CDR2 is YSYEKL in the germline V gene.

V is TRBV28 and J is TRBJ2-5; no clear D gene. The closer fit of TRBJ2-7 to the DNA end suggests the J call may be wrong. Germline V CDR1 and CDR2: MDHEN, SYDVKM. This CDR3 spans 13 amino acids. The CDR3 reads CASSFHGLSEQYF. In DNA form, the CDR3 reads TGTGCCAGCAGTTTCCACGGGCTATCCGAGCAGTACTTC.

The chain uses TRBV27 and TRBJ2-7; D gene ambiguous. V shed 6 bases and J shed 3 bases, with 15 bases lying between them. CDR3 length equals 14 residues. Per germline, CDR1 MNHEY and CDR2 SMNVEV (reference sequence). CDR3 protein: CASRKNPILYEQYF. The CDR3 DNA sequence: TGTGCCAGCAGAAAGAATCCAATCCTCTACGAGCAGTACTTC.

The chain links TRBV5-1 to TRBJ2-1; a possible D gene is TRBD1 (6 bases). CDR1 SGHRS and CDR2 YFSETQ come from the germline V gene. Trimming took 2 bases from V and 9 from J, leaving 18 bases between them. CDR3 length: 15 amino acids. In DNA form, the CDR3 reads TGCGCCAGCAGCTTCTATCCTGTTCCAGGGGCTGAGCAGTTCTTC. The encoded protein is CASSFYPVPGAEQFF.

The J gene is TRBJ1-5, the V gene TRBV19, with 7 bases lining up with TRBD1. CDR3 length equals 18 residues. V shed 9 bases and J 3 bases; nucleotides not matched to a gene: 20. CDR1 and CDR2 (germline): LNHDA, SQIVND (reference sequence). The CDR3 reads CASAPGGGRGRFNQPQHF. Here the CDR3 DNA reads TGTGCCAGCGCGCCAGGGGGAGGGAGGGGACGATTCAATCAGCCCCAGCATTTT.

The chain is built from TRBV4-1 and TRBJ2-5; 12 bases fit TRBD2. V lost 2 bases, J lost 5 bases, and 3 bases stayed unmatched. Per the germline V gene, CDR1 is MGHRA and CDR2 is YSYEKL. The CDR3 consists of 15 residues. CDR3: CASSQLTSGSETQYF. Written as DNA, the CDR3 is TGCGCCAGCAGCCAACTGACTAGCGGGAGTGAGACCCAGTACTTC.

This chain joins TRBV5-5 and TRBJ1-1; 7 bases match TRBD1. There are 15 residues in the CDR3. The ends lost 1 base at V and 1 base at J; junction bases unmatched: 4. Germline-derived CDR1 and CDR2 are SGHKS and YYEKEE (reference sequence). CDR3 sequence: CASSLTGERNTEAFF. The CDR3 nucleotides read TGTGCCAGCAGCTTGACAGGGGAGCGGAACACTGAAGCTTTCTTT.

V gene TRBV9 combines with J gene TRBJ2-2; D call uncertain. The CDR3 runs 15 residues. Germline V gene data show CDR1 as SGDLS and CDR2 as YYNGEE. Trimming removed 0 bases at V and 4 bases at J, with 10 bases between. The CDR3 sequence is CASSVGIRSTGELFF. In nucleotides, the CDR3 is TGTGCCAGCAGCGTAGGTATTAGATCCACCGGGGAGCTGTTTTTT. The full variable domain, its missing parts supplied by reference TRBV9 and TRBJ2-2, is DSGVTQTPKHLITATGQRVTLRCSPRSGDLSVYWYQQSLDQGLQFLIQYYNGEERAKGNILERFSAQQFPDLHSELNLSSLELGDSALYFCASSVGIRSTGELFFGEGSRLTVL.

V gene TRBV6-1 combines with J gene TRBJ1-2, with D maybe TRBD1 (5 bases). V lost 5 bases and J lost 4, with 17 bases in between. The CDR3 totals 15 residues. CDR1 is MNHNS, CDR2 SASEGT, per germline. This CDR3 is CASSRADSSPYGYTF. CDR3 nucleotides: TGTGCCAGCAGTCGGGCAGACAGCTCGCCCTATGGCTACACCTTC.

The gene calls are TRBV27 and TRBJ1-4, with 7 bases that match TRBD1. The CDR3 sequence is 14 residues long. Trimming cost V 6 bases and J 1 base; bases outside gene matches: 2. CDR1 MNHEY and CDR2 SMNVEV come from the germline V gene (reference sequence). CDR3 protein: CASSHRGTNEKLFF. Here the CDR3 DNA reads TGTGCCAGCAGCCACAGGGGAACTAATGAAAAACTGTTTTTT.

The chain carries TRBV5-6 and TRBJ1-2; 7 nucleotides agree with TRBD1. Germline loops: CDR1 SGHDT, CDR2 YYEEEE. The CDR3 covers 13 residues. V lost 4 bases to trimming and J lost 5 bases; unmatched junction nucleotides: 5. CDR3 nucleotides: TGTGCCAGCAGCCCGGGACAGACGTATGGCTACACCTTC. Amino acid sequence: CASSPGQTYGYTF.

The chain's CDR3 is CASSFRGDLRYEQYF. CDR3 DNA sequence: TGTGCCAGCAGTTTTCGGGGGGATCTGAGGTACGAGCAGTACTTC. The chain recombines TRBV27 with TRBJ2-7; 7 bases line up with TRBD2. This CDR3 is built from 15 residues. V lost 3 bases and J lost 4; bases outside the gene matches: 9. The germline CDR1 and CDR2 sequences are MNHEY and SMNVEV (reference sequence).

The chain links TRBV27 to TRBJ2-1; 8 nucleotides agree with TRBD2. Germline trimming cut 5 bases from V and 4 bases from J; bases unmatched to any gene: 1. Looked up from germline, CDR1 is MNHEY and CDR2 is SMNVEV (reference sequence). The CDR3 is made up of 13 amino acids. CDR3 DNA: TGTGCCAGCAGTCTAGCGGGTTACAATGAGCAGTTCTTC. This gives the protein CASSLAGYNEQFF.

The J gene is TRBJ2-7, the V gene TRBV4-1; 13 bases are shared with TRBD2. CDR1 MGHRA and CDR2 YSYEKL come from the germline V gene. This CDR3 comprises 15 residues. Trimming at V came to 3 bases and at J to 3 bases, leaving 2 bases not matched to a gene. DNA for the CDR3: TGCGCCAGCAGCCAGGGGACTAGCGGGGACTACGAGCAGTACTTC. The encoded protein is CASSQGTSGDYEQYF.

CDR3 nucleotides: TGTGCCAGCAGCTTGGTAGGGAAAGAGACCCAGTACTTC. Encoded protein: CASSLVGKETQYF. V gene TRBV5-4 combines with J gene TRBJ2-5; D is unclear. V lost 0 bases to trimming and J lost 3 bases, with 6 bases between them. CDR3 size: 13 residues. Germline V lookup: CDR1 SGHNT, CDR2 YYREEE (reference sequence). Full variable domain (missing parts from reference TRBV5-4 and TRBJ2-5): ETGVTQSPTHLIKTRGQQVTLRCSSQSGHNTVSWYQQALGQGPQFIFQYYREEENGRGNFPPRFSGLQFPNYSSELNVNALELDDSALYLCASSLVGKETQYFGPGTRLLVL.

The V call is TRBV6-1, the J call TRBJ2-7; 10 bases line up with TRBD2. Trimming removed 4 bases from V and 4 bases from J; junction bases left unmatched: 10. The CDR3 has 16 residues. Per the germline V gene, CDR1 is MNHNS and CDR2 is SASEGT. The CDR3 nucleotides are TGTGCCAGCAGTGTATCCGGGCTAGCGGGAGTATACGAGCAGTACTTC. As protein: CASSVSGLAGVYEQYF.

The chain is built from TRBV4-2 and TRBJ2-5; D is ambiguous. Per the germline V gene, CDR1 is LGHNA and CDR2 is YNFKEQ. V lost 1 base, J lost 3 bases, and 12 bases lay in between. The CDR3 is 15 amino acids. CDR3 in amino acids: CASSQAAGLEETQYF. DNA of the CDR3: TGTGCCAGCAGCCAAGCGGCTGGATTAGAAGAGACCCAGTACTTC.

V and J are TRBV27 and TRBJ1-5; no definite D call. The CDR3 sequence is 14 residues long. Germline CDR1 and CDR2: MNHEY and SMNVEV (reference sequence). The germline V and J ends were trimmed by 6 bases and 1 base, with 10 bases remaining between them. The CDR3 DNA reads TGTGCCAGCAGCAAGACGGGGAGCAATCAGCCCCAGCATTTT. Amino acids: CASSKTGSNQPQHF.

This chain links TRBV6-5 with TRBJ1-1, with no clear D. Germline V CDR1 and CDR2: MNHEY, SVGAGI. Trimming pared 2 bases from V and 6 bases from J, leaving 10 bases between. The CDR3 extends over 13 amino acids. The CDR3 is CASSYNFGAEAFF. CDR3 nucleotides: TGTGCCAGCAGTTACAACTTTGGGGCTGAAGCTTTCTTT.

The chain links TRBV11-2 to TRBJ2-3; unclear D gene. This CDR3 comprises 12 residues. Germline CDR1 and CDR2: SGHAT and FQNNGV. Trimming took off 1 base at V and 4 bases at J, with 3 bases between the two ends. CDR3 loop: CASSLVADTQYF. DNA of the CDR3: TGTGCCAGCAGCTTAGTCGCAGATACGCAGTATTTT.

As regards this clone: At the DNA level, this CDR3 is encoded by other sequences in the same sample as well. The gene calls are TRBV5-1 and TRBJ1-1; TRBD1 is a possible D gene (5 bases). With 0 bases removed from V and 4 bases from J, the gap between germline ends came to 10 bases. CDR1 is SGHRS, CDR2 YFSETQ, per germline. The CDR3 spans 14 residues. CDR3 amino acids: CASSLAQGRTEAFF. The CDR3 DNA sequence: TGCGCCAGCAGCTTGGCGCAGGGCCGCACTGAAGCTTTCTTT.

The chain uses TRBV6-1 and TRBJ2-5; 9 positions agree with TRBD2. Trimming cost V 1 base and J 4 bases; bases outside gene matches: 19. Germline lookup yields CDR1 MNHNS and CDR2 SASEGT. The CDR3 has 20 amino acids. The CDR3 loop reads CASSEGGSSGRFRAGETQYF. CDR3 sequence (DNA): TGTGCCAGCAGTGAAGGGGGGTCCAGCGGGAGGTTTCGTGCGGGAGAGACCCAGTACTTC.

The chain uses TRBV7-2 and TRBJ2-1, with D uncertain. The V gene's germline CDR1 is SGHTA and CDR2 FQGNSA. Trimming shortened V by 4 bases and J by 4 bases, and 5 bases separated the two germline ends. The CDR3 consists of 12 residues. This chain's CDR3 is CASSSRYNEQFF. DNA for the CDR3: TGTGCCAGCAGCTCTAGATACAATGAGCAGTTCTTC.

The rearrangement uses TRBV2 and TRBJ2-1, with 9 bases aligning to TRBD1. After removal of 8 bases from V and 8 bases from J, the junction contained 7 bases not matched to a gene. The CDR3 is 13 residues long. The germline V gene encodes CDR1 SNHLY and CDR2 FYNNEI. The CDR3 loop is CASLTGQGYEQFF. DNA of the CDR3: TGTGCCAGCTTAACAGGACAGGGGTATGAGCAGTTCTTC.

This chain links TRBV19 with TRBJ1-5; D might be TRBD1 (5 bases). CDR1 and CDR2 from the germline V gene are LNHDA and SQIVND (reference sequence). The V gene lost 3 bases and the J gene lost 1 base, with 7 bases spanning the gap. This CDR3 spans 14 amino acids. This CDR3 is CASSIPGSNQPQHF. CDR3 DNA sequence: TGTGCCAGTAGTATTCCAGGGAGCAATCAGCCCCAGCATTTT.